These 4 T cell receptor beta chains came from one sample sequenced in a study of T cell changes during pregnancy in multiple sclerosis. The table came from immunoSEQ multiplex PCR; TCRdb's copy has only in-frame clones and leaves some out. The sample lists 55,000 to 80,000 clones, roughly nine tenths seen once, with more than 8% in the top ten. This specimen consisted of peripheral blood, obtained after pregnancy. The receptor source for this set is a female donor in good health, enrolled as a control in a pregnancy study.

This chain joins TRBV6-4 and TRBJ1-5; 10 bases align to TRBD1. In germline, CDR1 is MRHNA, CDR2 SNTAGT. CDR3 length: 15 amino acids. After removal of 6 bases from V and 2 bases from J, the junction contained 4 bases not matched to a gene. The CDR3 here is CASRTGGEGNQPQHF. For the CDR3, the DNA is TGTGCCAGCAGGACAGGGGGCGAGGGCAATCAGCCCCAGCATTTT.

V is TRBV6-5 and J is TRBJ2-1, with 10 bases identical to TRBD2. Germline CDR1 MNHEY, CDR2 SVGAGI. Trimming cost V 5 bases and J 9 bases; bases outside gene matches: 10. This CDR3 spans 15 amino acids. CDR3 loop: CASSRSGGRVSEQFF. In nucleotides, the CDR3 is TGTGCCAGCAGTCGTAGCGGGGGGCGGGTTAGTGAGCAGTTCTTC.

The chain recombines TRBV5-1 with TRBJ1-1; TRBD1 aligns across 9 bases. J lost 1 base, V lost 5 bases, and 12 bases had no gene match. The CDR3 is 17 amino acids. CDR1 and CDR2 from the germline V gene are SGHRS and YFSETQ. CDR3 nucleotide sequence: TGCGCCAGCAGGACCCTGGGACAGGGAGGAGCGAACACTGAAGCTTTCTTT. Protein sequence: CASRTLGQGGANTEAFF.

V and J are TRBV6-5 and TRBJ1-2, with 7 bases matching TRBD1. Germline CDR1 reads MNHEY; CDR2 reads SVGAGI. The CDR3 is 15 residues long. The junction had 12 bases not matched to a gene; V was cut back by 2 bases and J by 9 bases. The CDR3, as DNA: TGTGCCAGCAGTTACCCGGGACAGCGTCTGTCAAGCTACACCTTC. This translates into CASSYPGQRLSSYTF.